These T cell receptor beta chains were read from a single sample in a study of cytomegalovirus exposure and HLA in healthy donors. Clones were read by immunoSEQ multiplex PCR, and TCRdb kept only the in-frame ones, dropping some. The data contain about 120,000 clones, over 75% of them singletons. Sequenced material: PBMCs. Receptors were obtained from a man aged 25-45 years in good health and CMV-seronegative. Both conserved end residues are trimmed from each CDR3. The order of the fields is clone size, V gene, J gene, CDR3 protein. Size is stated for part of the rows, as once, few or many counts, or as a class when the clone is expanded.

few	TRBV5-1	TRBJ2-1	ASSRTSGGTYNEQF
few	TRBV6-1	TRBJ1-2	ATSPEGTDYGYT
.	TRBV5-1	TRBJ2-5	ASTPSRQETQY
few	TRBV7-9	TRBJ2-1	ASSLEKRSSSYNEQF
once	TRBV28	TRBJ2-5	ASSRSTGRETQY
.	TRBV5-8	TRBJ1-1	ASRVGGYTEAF
.	TRBV28	TRBJ1-2	ASSSAMTGDGYGYT
once	TRBV9	TRBJ1-6	ASSVTGLEGGGPLH
once	TRBV21-1	TRBJ1-2	APLIGETRGYT
.	TRBV5-6	TRBJ1-1	ASSQDRNTEAF
.	TRBV10-3	TRBJ2-1	AAGGSATPDGEQF
once	TRBV5-1	TRBJ1-6	ASSLAPGSSRLSSPLH
few	TRBV28	TRBJ1-5	ASTDRGLQPQH
.	TRBV19	TRBJ2-7	ASSTQPWTGEGTNEQY
.	TRBV4-3	TRBJ2-6	ASSQGTGGSGANGLT
.	TRBV6-1	TRBJ2-1	ASSGPLAGGPDEQF
few	TRBV14	TRBJ1-1	ASSQVPGQKTTEAF
.	TRBV27	TRBJ1-1	ASSTDWRAEAF
.	TRBV27	TRBJ1-4	ASSLMGGSNEKLF
.	TRBV6-1	TRBJ1-4	ASSRTATNEKLF
.	TRBV7-6	TRBJ2-3	ASSLISGVFTISTDTQY
few	TRBV6-1	TRBJ1-5	ASSEARYQPQH
.	TRBV5-6	TRBJ1-2	ASSLGSGLNYGYT
.	TRBV7-2	TRBJ2-5	ASSSSGQETQY
.	TRBV7-9	TRBJ2-6	ASSHLPGQGIPGANVLT
once	TRBV6-5	TRBJ2-3	ASSYSRGRSTDTQY
.	TRBV7-8	TRBJ2-7	ASSQEGVAYEQY
few	TRBV5-1	TRBJ1-1	ASSLAPGVPEAF
.	TRBV7-9	TRBJ2-1	ASSLADRAGHNEQF
.	TRBV4-1	TRBJ2-7	ASSLTPGHDYEQY